Presented here are 17 T cell receptor beta chains from one specimen sequenced in a study of blood T cell repertoires in COVID-19. Method: immunoSEQ multiplex PCR; TCRdb's copy keeps in-frame clones and lacks some. This table has over 150,000 clones, roughly 80% appearing once. The sequenced material came from PBMCs or T cells enriched from blood (not recorded which). The receptors originated from a man aged 35 to 55 who had recovered from COVID-19.

Only a few counts were recorded for this clone. The chain carries TRBV4-1 and TRBJ2-1, with a tentative D call TRBD2 (5 bases). Trimming stripped 1 base from V and 0 bases from J, with 16 bases between. Looked up from germline, CDR1 is MGHRA and CDR2 is YSYEKL. This CDR3 comprises 18 residues. This CDR3 reads CASSQGANLGSSYNEQFF. As DNA, the CDR3 is TGCGCCAGCAGCCAAGGGGCAAACCTAGGGAGCTCCTACAATGAGCAGTTCTTC.

This chain uses TRBV6-6 with TRBJ2-7; 8 bases map to TRBD1. Germline CDR1 reads MNHNY; CDR2 reads SVGAGI (reference sequence). Losses at the gene ends were 5 bases for V and 6 bases for J; bases not matched to a gene: 9. The length of the CDR3 is 14 residues. The CDR3 DNA reads as TGTGCCAGCAGTCGCGACAGGGGTGCGACCGAGCAGTACTTC. Translated, it gives CASSRDRGATEQYF.

CDR3 residues: CASSEPPGQPNEKLFF. The CDR3 bases are TGTGCCAGCAGTGAACCTCCGGGACAGCCTAATGAAAAACTGTTTTTT. The chain employs TRBV6-1 and TRBJ1-4; the match to TRBD1 covers 7 bases. Germline V gene data show CDR1 as MNHNS and CDR2 as SASEGT. This CDR3 is built from 16 residues. The junction had 6 bases not matched to a gene; V was cut back by 2 bases and J by 3 bases.

The gene calls are TRBV1 and TRBJ1-4; the D call TRBD1 from the table was never checked on the DNA. TRBV1 is noted as a pseudogene. This CDR3 is 15 amino acids long. The CDR3 spells CTSSQDGRTNEKLFF. The CDR3 nucleotides are TGCACCAGCAGCCAAGATGGCCGAACTAATGAAAAACTGTTTTTT.

J is TRBJ1-1 and V is TRBV3-1 (or the pseudogene TRBV3-2); no definite D call. Germline loops: CDR1 LGHDT, CDR2 YNNKEL (reference sequence). The CDR3 has 15 residues. Trimming took 4 bases from V and 6 from J, leaving 18 bases between them. The CDR3 loop is CASSLRRGDRPEAFF. CDR3 DNA: TGTGCCAGCAGCCTACGGCGGGGTGATCGACCTGAAGCTTTCTTT.

J is TRBJ2-7 and V is TRBV13; the match to TRBD1 covers 8 bases. V was pared by 4 bases and J by 2 bases, with 4 bases of the junction left unmatched. This CDR3 contains 14 residues. CDR1 PRHDT and CDR2 FYEKMQ come from the germline V gene (reference sequence). CDR3 nucleotides: TGTGCCAGCAGCTCTGGACAGGGTGCCTACGAGCAGTACTTC. Its protein product is CASSSGQGAYEQYF.

The chain joins TRBV6-5 to TRBJ1-5; 8 bases are a match to TRBD1. V dropped 7 bases and J dropped 6; count of bases not matched to a gene: 5. This CDR3 has 13 residues. The germline CDR1 and CDR2 sequences are MNHEY and SVGAGI. Here the CDR3 DNA reads TGTGCCAGCACGGTTGACAGGGGTCAGCCCCAGCATTTT. Translated: CASTVDRGQPQHF.

The V gene is TRBV5-4, the J gene TRBJ1-4; D ambiguous. The germline V gene encodes CDR1 SGHNT and CDR2 YYREEE (reference sequence). The CDR3 is 12 residues long. The ends were cut back, 4 bases at V and 3 bases at J, with 4 bases in the middle. The CDR3 DNA follows: TGTGCCAGCAGCCTAGCTAATGAAAAACTGTTTTTT. Translation gives CASSLANEKLFF.

The V and J genes are TRBV18 and TRBJ1-2; D is uncertain. Germline CDR1 reads KGHSH; CDR2 reads LQKENI. The CDR3 extends over 14 amino acids. V was pared by 2 bases and J by 1 base, with 8 bases between. The CDR3 loop is CASSPSDSNYGYTF. For the CDR3, the DNA is TGTGCCAGCTCACCATCCGATAGTAACTATGGCTACACCTTC.

The CDR3 loop reads CASSSPNRGALSFYEQYF. Written as DNA, the CDR3 is TGTGCCAGCAGCTCCCCGAACAGGGGGGCCCTAAGCTTCTACGAGCAGTACTTC. The rearrangement uses TRBV7-9 and TRBJ2-7; TRBD1 matches 8 bases. In germline, CDR1 is SEHNR, CDR2 FQNEAQ (reference sequence). The trim removed 4 bases at V and 3 bases at J, leaving 17 bases unmatched. The CDR3 runs to 18 residues.

The chain links TRBV19 to TRBJ1-5; D possibly corresponds to TRBD1 (5 bases). Looked up from germline, CDR1 is LNHDA and CDR2 is SQIVND (reference sequence). V lost 2 bases, J lost 6 bases, and 11 bases lay in between. There are 14 residues in the CDR3. The CDR3 DNA reads TGTGCCAGTAGTATACAGGGTTCGGGTCAGCCCCAGCATTTT. Protein sequence: CASSIQGSGQPQHF.

This clone was recorded only once. The rearrangement links TRBV5-1 to TRBJ1-2; TRBD1 is a possible D gene (5 bases). The CDR3 runs 14 residues. Germline assignment: CDR1 SGHRS and CDR2 YFSETQ. Trimming cost V 0 bases and J 5 bases, with 11 bases left between them. CDR3 bases: TGCGCCAGCAGCTTGGAGACAGCCGAATATGGCTACACCTTC. Amino acids: CASSLETAEYGYTF.

The V and J genes are TRBV7-2 and TRBJ1-1; TRBD1 is a possible D gene (5 bases). CDR3 size: 15 residues. CDR1 and CDR2 (germline): SGHTA, FQGNSA. The V end was cut by 3 bases, the J end by 0 bases, with 11 bases between. The chain's CDR3 is CASSLGGGMNTEAFF. Written as DNA, the CDR3 is TGTGCCAGCAGCTTGGGGGGAGGGATGAACACTGAAGCTTTCTTT.

The rearrangement uses TRBV18 and TRBJ1-5; maybe TRBD1 (5 bases). The CDR3 spans 15 residues. V was shortened by 3 bases and J by 0 bases, with 9 bases between the two germline ends. CDR1 is KGHSH and CDR2 is LQKENI in the germline V gene. In DNA form, the CDR3 reads TGTGCCAGCTCACCGAGACAGTCTAGCAATCAGCCCCAGCATTTT. Translation gives CASSPRQSSNQPQHF. Full variable domain (missing parts from reference TRBV18 and TRBJ1-5): NAGVMQNPRHLVRRRGQEARLRCSPMKGHSHVYWYRQLPEEGLKFMVYLQKENIIDESGMPKERFSAEFPKEGPSILRIQQVVRGDSAAYFCASSPRQSSNQPQHFGDGTRLSIL.

J is TRBJ2-7 and V is TRBV18; the D is unclear. The CDR3 has 13 amino acids. Germline V gene sequence: CDR1 KGHSH, CDR2 LQKENI. Trimming shortened V by 0 bases and J by 4 bases, and 7 bases separated the two germline ends. CDR3 amino acids: CASSPPSRYEQYF. CDR3 DNA sequence: TGTGCCAGCTCACCACCGTCACGGTACGAGCAGTACTTC. The full variable domain, in which reference TRBV18 and TRBJ2-7 provide the parts outside the CDR3, is NAGVMQNPRHLVRRRGQEARLRCSPMKGHSHVYWYRQLPEEGLKFMVYLQKENIIDESGMPKERFSAEFPKEGPSILRIQQVVRGDSAAYFCASSPPSRYEQYFGPGTRLTVT.

The chain is built from TRBV2 and TRBJ2-5, with D perhaps TRBD1 (5 bases). Looked up from germline, CDR1 is SNHLY and CDR2 is FYNNEI. This CDR3 has 13 residues. V was trimmed by 6 bases and J by 3 bases, leaving 11 bases between them. The CDR3 sequence is CASRVDRKETQYF. The CDR3 coding sequence is TGTGCCAGCAGGGTCGACAGAAAAGAGACCCAGTACTTC.

The chain carries TRBV14 and TRBJ2-7; D might be TRBD1 (5 bases). Germline CDR1 and CDR2: SGHDN and FVKESK. This CDR3 spans 14 amino acids. V lost 0 bases and J lost 7, with 13 bases in between. The CDR3 protein is CASSQDMGSGEQYF. The CDR3 bases are TGTGCCAGCAGCCAAGATATGGGGTCAGGGGAGCAGTACTTC.